These 19 T cell receptor beta chains originate from one sample sequenced in a study of CD8 T cells in Susac syndrome (dated 2019 in TCRdb). Library generation was performed with the immunoSEQ multiplex PCR assay. RNA was extracted with the RNeasy kit and about 0.5 to 1 ug was reverse transcribed using random hexamers. TCRdb passed the public sequencing reads through fastp at Q25 and MiXCR, retaining productive beta sequences. Rows are combined by CDR3 protein, so each entry shows the most common genes and DNA. In all, the sample holds approximately 190,000 distinct CDR3 sequences, and more than 85% of those were seen once. About 0.17% of the sample goes to the ten largest clones. Sequencing input: CD8+ T cells from PBMCs. These receptors came from a human donor with Susac syndrome.

The V call is TRBV2, the J call TRBJ1-2; TRBD1 agrees at 9 bases. V shed 4 bases, J shed 3 bases, and the junction held 0 bases outside the gene matches. Germline V gene lookup returns CDR1 SNHLY and CDR2 FYNNEI. This CDR3 comprises 13 residues. For the CDR3, the DNA is TGTGCCAGCAGTGGACAGGGGGACTATGGCTACACCTTC. Amino acid sequence: CASSGQGDYGYTF.

The V call is TRBV5-6, the J call TRBJ2-3; TRBD2 might be the D (7 bases). The CDR3 is 16 amino acids. Trimming shortened V by 0 bases and J by 4 bases, and 15 bases separated the two germline ends. Germline values: CDR1 SGHDT, CDR2 YYEEEE. The CDR3 protein is CASSLGPGGGSDTQYF. CDR3 DNA: TGTGCCAGCAGCTTGGGACCGGGCGGGGGCTCAGATACGCAGTATTTT.

This clonotype was counted once. V gene TRBV5-1 combines with J gene TRBJ2-7; D is perhaps TRBD2 (5 bases). Germline CDR1 is SGHRS and CDR2 is YFSETQ. The CDR3 is 13 residues long. V lost 0 bases and J lost 3, with 7 bases in between. The chain's CDR3 is CASSLAEGYEQYF. The DNA of the CDR3 is TGCGCCAGCAGCTTGGCCGAGGGCTACGAGCAGTACTTC.

The CDR3: CAWSGKVGDWQPQHF. The CDR3 coding sequence is TGTGCCTGGAGTGGAAAGGTGGGCGATTGGCAGCCCCAGCATTTT. The rearrangement links TRBV30 to TRBJ1-5; D is ambiguous. The V gene lost 1 base and the J gene lost 7 bases, with 17 bases spanning the gap. This CDR3 contains 15 residues. Germline V CDR1 and CDR2: GTSNPN, SVGIG (reference sequence).

Note on this clonotype: The conserved phenylalanine or tryptophan normally closing the CDR3 is absent here, so this likely arose from a read error. The chain uses TRBV30 and TRBJ1-1; a weak D match, TRBD1 (6 bases). Germline lookup yields CDR1 GTSNPN and CDR2 SVGIG (reference sequence). The CDR3 totals 12 residues. V gave up 7 bases and J gave up 5 bases, with 14 bases separating them. In nucleotides, the CDR3 is TGTGCCTCGACAGGAGTTGGTACTGAAGCTTTCCTT. Protein sequence: CASTGVGTEAFL.

The chain joins TRBV29-1 to TRBJ1-3; D unresolved. CDR1 is SQVTM, CDR2 ANQGSEA, per germline. This CDR3 comprises 13 residues. With 0 bases removed from V and 1 base from J, the gap between germline ends came to 4 bases. The CDR3 coding sequence is TGCAGCGTTGAAGAGGTTTCTGGAAACACCATATATTTT. It encodes CSVEEVSGNTIYF. Complete variable domain (other parts from reference TRBV29-1 and TRBJ1-3): SAVISQKPSRDICQRGTSLTIQCQVDSQVTMMFWYRQQPGQSLTLIATANQGSEATYESGFVIDKFPISRPNLTFSTLTVSNMSPEDSSIYLCSVEEVSGNTIYFGEGSWLTVV.

V and J are TRBV10-2 and TRBJ1-6; D is ambiguous. The germline CDR1 and CDR2 sequences are WSHSY and SAAADI. The CDR3 is 16 residues long. V lost 3 bases and J 1 base, leaving 10 bases between the germline ends. CDR3 loop: CASSEGSPSYNSPLHF. DNA for the CDR3: TGCGCCAGCAGTGAAGGCAGCCCATCCTATAATTCACCCCTCCACTTT.

The J gene is TRBJ2-1, the V gene TRBV29-1; D not certain. CDR3 length: 10 residues. With 4 bases removed from V and 9 bases from J, the gap between germline ends came to 7 bases. CDR1 is SQVTM and CDR2 is ANQGSEA in the germline V gene. The CDR3 here is CSVADREQFF. As DNA, the CDR3 is TGCAGCGTTGCGGACCGTGAGCAGTTCTTC.

The gene calls are TRBV20-1 and TRBJ2-3, with 10 positions matching TRBD2. CDR1 DFQATT and CDR2 SNEGSKA come from the germline V gene (reference sequence). The CDR3 runs 16 residues. V trimming: 0 bases; J trimming: 3 bases; junction bases outside the gene matches: 6. The CDR3 DNA reads TGCAGTGCTAGAGAGGGCCCTAGCGGGGGAACAGATACGCAGTATTTT. This codes for CSAREGPSGGTDTQYF.

This sequence joins TRBV7-2 and TRBJ2-7, with a weak D call TRBD2 (6 bases). The CDR3 extends over 14 amino acids. V dropped 5 bases and J dropped 1 base, with 12 bases sitting between them. Germline V CDR1 and CDR2: SGHTA, FQGNSA. CDR3 sequence: CASSADRGSYEQYF. CDR3 bases: TGTGCCAGCAGCGCCGACCGGGGGTCCTACGAGCAGTACTTC. Filled out from reference TRBV7-2 and TRBJ2-7, the complete variable domain reads GAGVSQSPSNKVTEKGKDVELRCDPISGHTALYWYRQSLGQGLEFLIYFQGNSAPDKSGLPSDRFSAERTGGSVSTLTIQRTQQEDSAVYLCASSADRGSYEQYFGPGTRLTVT.

J is TRBJ1-3 and V is TRBV6-5; D is ambiguous. The length of the CDR3 is 14 residues. Looked up from germline, CDR1 is MNHEY and CDR2 is SVGAGI. The germline V and J ends were trimmed by 0 bases and 3 bases, with 6 bases remaining between them. CDR3 sequence: CASSYSAGGNTIYF. The CDR3 nucleotides read TGTGCCAGCAGTTACTCCGCGGGTGGAAACACCATATATTTT.

This chain uses TRBV27 with TRBJ1-5; no definite D call. V gave up 5 bases and J gave up 0 bases, with 8 bases separating them. Germline-derived CDR1 and CDR2 are MNHEY and SMNVEV (reference sequence). This CDR3 spans 14 amino acids. CDR3 coding DNA: TGTGCCAGCAGTGACAACCTTAGCAATCAGCCCCAGCATTTT. It translates to CASSDNLSNQPQHF.

The V call is TRBV19, the J call TRBJ2-7; 7 bases are shared with TRBD2. The germline CDR1 and CDR2 sequences are LNHDA and SQIVND (reference sequence). The CDR3 totals 15 residues. V gave up 3 bases and J gave up 2 bases; unmatched junction bases: 7. CDR3 nucleotide sequence: TGTGCCAGTAGTATGAGGCTAGCGGAGCCCTACGAGCAGTACTTC. Translating it yields CASSMRLAEPYEQYF.

V is TRBV30 and J is TRBJ2-3; D is unresolved. Germline V CDR1 and CDR2: GTSNPN, SVGIG (reference sequence). This CDR3 is 10 amino acids long. The V end was cut by 7 bases, the J end by 3 bases, with 5 bases between. CDR3 in DNA: TGTGCCTCCCAGACAGATACGCAGTATTTT. This sequence encodes CASQTDTQYF.

The chain employs TRBV15 and TRBJ2-7; TRBD1 is a possible D gene (5 bases). The CDR3 consists of 16 residues. V was trimmed by 4 bases and J by 5 bases, leaving 21 bases between them. CDR1 is LNHNV and CDR2 is YYDKDF in the germline V gene (reference sequence). DNA for the CDR3: TGTGCCACCAGCATTACGAGGCCAGGGTTCTTGCACGAGCAGTACTTC. Its translation: CATSITRPGFLHEQYF.

The rearrangement joins TRBV6-1 to TRBJ2-1; the D gene could be TRBD1 or TRBD2 (5 bases each). CDR3 length equals 13 residues. Germline V gene sequence: CDR1 MNHNS, CDR2 SASEGT. With 6 bases removed from V and 9 bases from J, the gap between germline ends came to 15 bases. DNA for the CDR3: TGTGCCAGCAGACACTCGTCGGGGACTGAGCAGTTCTTC. Protein: CASRHSSGTEQFF.

This chain links TRBV30 with TRBJ2-5, with D possibly TRBD2 on 5 matching bases. Germline V CDR1 and CDR2: GTSNPN, SVGIG (reference sequence). CDR3 length: 13 amino acids. V was pared by 6 bases and J by 2 bases, with 13 bases between. CDR3: CACHGVGQETQYF. The CDR3 DNA reads TGTGCCTGCCACGGGGTCGGACAAGAGACCCAGTACTTC.

The chain recombines TRBV4-2 with TRBJ1-1; no firm D call. There are 12 residues in the CDR3. Trimming took off 3 bases at V and 11 bases at J, with 13 bases between the two ends. Germline CDR1 reads LGHNA; CDR2 reads YNFKEQ. CDR3 amino acids: CASSQSNGEAFF. CDR3 nucleotide sequence: TGTGCCAGCAGCCAGTCGAATGGGGAGGCTTTCTTT.

The chain combines TRBV7-3 with TRBJ2-7; D may be TRBD2 (6 bases). CDR1 and CDR2 from the germline V gene are SGHTA and FQGTGA. V was cut by 5 bases and J by 1 base, with 15 bases left in between. This CDR3 is built from 15 residues. CDR3: CASSPGTENSYEQYF. CDR3 sequence (DNA): TGTGCCAGCAGCCCAGGGACTGAGAATTCCTACGAGCAGTACTTC.